The 28 T cell receptor beta chains below were found in one sample sequenced in a study of CD8+ T cells in alopecia areata. RNA extraction and reverse transcription yielded cDNA as sequencing template. This table comes from immunoSEQ multiplex PCR, and its TCRdb copy is limited to in-frame clones, with some not included. Among tens of thousands of clones listed, roughly 40% were seen once. Specimen: NKG2D-low CD8+ T cells sorted from blood. The receptors were sampled from a human donor with alopecia areata.

The chain carries TRBV4-2 and TRBJ1-1; 7 bases are a match to TRBD1. Germline V gives CDR1 LGHNA, CDR2 YNFKEQ. This CDR3 comprises 14 residues. J lost 1 base, V lost 4 bases, and 3 bases had no gene match. The CDR3 DNA reads as TGTGCCAGCAGCCGCGGGACAGAGAACACTGAAGCTTTCTTT. Translating gives CASSRGTENTEAFF.

Only a few counts were recorded for this clone. The chain employs TRBV28 and TRBJ2-7; TRBD1 agrees at 9 bases. J lost 5 bases, V lost 7 bases, and 9 bases had no gene match. CDR1 is MDHEN and CDR2 is SYDVKM in the germline V gene. The CDR3 loop spans 14 amino acids. The DNA for the CDR3 is TGTGCCAGCACAGGACAGGGGTTTTTGGACGAGCAGTACTTC. The encoded protein is CASTGQGFLDEQYF.

In its sample, this clone was seen a few times. The chain joins TRBV5-4 to TRBJ2-5, with 7 bases aligning to TRBD1. Germline values: CDR1 SGHNT, CDR2 YYREEE (reference sequence). This CDR3 is built from 12 residues. Trimming removed 7 bases from V and 3 bases from J; junction bases left unmatched: 3. The CDR3 sequence: CASGDREETQYF. The CDR3 region has the DNA TGTGCCAGCGGTGACAGGGAAGAGACCCAGTACTTC.

The V and J genes are TRBV27 and TRBJ2-5; 9 nucleotides agree with TRBD1. Germline CDR1 reads MNHEY; CDR2 reads SMNVEV (reference sequence). This CDR3 region has 15 residues. V shed 6 bases, J shed 2 bases, and the junction held 7 bases outside the gene matches. The CDR3 DNA reads TGTGCCAGCAGCCTCCGGGACAGGGAACAAGAGACCCAGTACTTC. This sequence encodes CASSLRDREQETQYF.

This clone was found a few times. The CDR3 sequence: CASSTMGTGDFSGANVLTF. The CDR3 DNA sequence: TGTGCCAGCAGCACGATGGGGACAGGTGATTTTTCTGGGGCCAACGTCCTGACTTTC. J is TRBJ2-6 and V is TRBV7-9; 8 nucleotides line up with TRBD1. Trimming cost V 5 bases and J 1 base; bases outside gene matches: 13. This CDR3 is built from 19 residues. CDR1 and CDR2 (germline): SEHNR, FQNEAQ (reference sequence).

This clone was seen a few times. The V and J genes are TRBV9 and TRBJ2-5; tentative D call: TRBD1 (6 bases). Trimming pared 2 bases from V and 4 bases from J, leaving 15 bases between. CDR1 and CDR2 (germline): SGDLS, YYNGEE. This CDR3 has 15 amino acids. This chain's CDR3 is CASSVSQGGGETQYF. The DNA for the CDR3 is TGTGCCAGCAGCGTGTCACAGGGTGGAGGAGAGACCCAGTACTTC. The full variable domain, its missing parts supplied by reference TRBV9 and TRBJ2-5, is DSGVTQTPKHLITATGQRVTLRCSPRSGDLSVYWYQQSLDQGLQFLIQYYNGEERAKGNILERFSAQQFPDLHSELNLSSLELGDSALYFCASSVSQGGGETQYFGPGTRLLVL.

This clone was detected only once. The chain uses TRBV13 and TRBJ2-1; 7 nucleotides line up with TRBD2. The CDR3 has 15 residues. CDR1 and CDR2 (germline): PRHDT, FYEKMQ (reference sequence). CDR3 sequence reads: CATLVWREQDNEQFF. The CDR3 DNA follows: TGTGCGACCCTAGTCTGGCGGGAGCAAGACAATGAGCAGTTCTTC.

The chain is built from TRBV27 and TRBJ2-7, with a possible D match to TRBD2 (6 bases). CDR1 MNHEY and CDR2 SMNVEV come from the germline V gene (reference sequence). V lost 2 bases and J lost 2, with 16 bases in between. The CDR3 runs 16 residues. The CDR3 DNA follows: TGTGCCAGCAGTTTAACATTTCTAGCGAACGCCTACGAGCAGTACTTC. Its protein is CASSLTFLANAYEQYF.

This chain links TRBV7-6 with TRBJ2-5; 7 bases map to TRBD2. CDR3 size: 13 residues. In germline, CDR1 is SGHVS, CDR2 FNYEAQ. J gave up 9 bases and V 1 base, and 5 bases lay outside the gene matches. The DNA of the CDR3 is TGTGCCAGCAGCTTAGATAGGGGAGGGGCCCAGTACTTC. Its protein product is CASSLDRGGAQYF. The variable domain in full, completed from reference TRBV7-6 and TRBJ2-5, reads GAGVSQSPRYKVTKRGQDVALRCDPISGHVSLYWYRQALGQGPEFLTYFNYEAQQDKSGLPNDRFSAERPEGSISTLTIQRTEQRDSAMYRCASSLDRGGAQYFGPGTRLLVL.

The V call is TRBV9, the J call TRBJ2-3; D might be TRBD2 (5 bases). V was cut by 1 base and J by 2 bases, with 8 bases left in between. Germline CDR1 and CDR2: SGDLS and YYNGEE. This CDR3 is built from 14 residues. CDR3 sequence reads: CASSVRADTDTQYF. CDR3 in DNA: TGTGCCAGCAGCGTAAGAGCGGACACAGATACGCAGTATTTT. Complete variable domain (other parts from reference TRBV9 and TRBJ2-3): DSGVTQTPKHLITATGQRVTLRCSPRSGDLSVYWYQQSLDQGLQFLIQYYNGEERAKGNILERFSAQQFPDLHSELNLSSLELGDSALYFCASSVRADTDTQYFGPGTRLTVL.

V is TRBV5-6 and J is TRBJ2-5; D is perhaps TRBD1 or TRBD2 (5 bases each). Germline V gene lookup returns CDR1 SGHDT and CDR2 YYEEEE. Trimming took off 3 bases at V and 6 bases at J, with 12 bases between the two ends. The CDR3 contains 13 residues. Here the CDR3 DNA reads TGTGCCAGCAGCTCTGGGGGAAGGCAGACCCAGTACTTC. Amino acids: CASSSGGRQTQYF.

The rearrangement links TRBV29-1 to TRBJ2-7; 9 bases align to TRBD2. The J segment lost 1 base and the V segment lost 0 bases, leaving 4 bases of the junction unmatched. Looked up from germline, CDR1 is SQVTM and CDR2 is ANQGSEA. The CDR3 loop spans 15 amino acids. CDR3 loop: CSVEDRSGRSYEQYF. CDR3 nucleotide sequence: TGCAGCGTTGAAGATCGCAGCGGGAGGTCCTACGAGCAGTACTTC.

This clone was counted only a few times. This sequence joins TRBV7-8 and TRBJ1-5; 9 bases fit TRBD1. The junction had 6 bases not matched to a gene; V was cut back by 5 bases and J by 4 bases. The CDR3 extends over 15 amino acids. Looked up from germline, CDR1 is SGHVS and CDR2 is FQNEAQ. This CDR3 is CASSQAGTGNQPQHF. CDR3 nucleotides: TGTGCCAGCAGCCAGGCCGGGACAGGGAATCAGCCCCAGCATTTT.

The chain employs TRBV2 and TRBJ2-1, with TRBD2 as a possible D gene (6 bases). Trimming left V 6 bases short and J 13 bases short, with 10 bases between. The CDR3 is made up of 10 amino acids. The germline gives CDR1 SNHLY, CDR2 FYNNEI. CDR3 residues: CASRGTQQFF. The CDR3 DNA is TGTGCCAGCAGGGGGACTCAACAGTTCTTC. Full variable domain (outside the CDR3, taken from reference TRBV2 and TRBJ2-1): EPEVTQTPSHQVTQMGQEVILRCVPISNHLYFYWYRQILGQKVEFLVSFYNNEISEKSEIFDDQFSVERPDGSNFTLKIRSTKLEDSAMYFCASRGTQQFFGPGTRLTVL.

V gene TRBV5-1 combines with J gene TRBJ2-2; D is ambiguous. CDR3 size: 15 residues. Between the trimmed V and J ends, which lost 1 base and 1 base, there was a span of 8 bases. Germline CDR1 reads SGHRS; CDR2 reads YFSETQ. CDR3: CASSLWSGNTGELFF. The CDR3 region has the DNA TGCGCCAGCAGCTTGTGGTCAGGGAACACCGGGGAGCTGTTTTTT.

This chain uses TRBV5-1 with TRBJ2-7; 8 bases are shared with TRBD2. The germline V gene has CDR1 SGHRS and CDR2 YFSETQ. The CDR3 contains 15 residues. V was clipped by 3 bases and J by 0 bases; unmatched bases: 5. The CDR3 sequence: CASSSSGGLSYEQYF. The CDR3 DNA reads as TGCGCCAGCAGCTCAAGCGGGGGCCTCTCCTACGAGCAGTACTTC.

The chain recombines TRBV29-1 with TRBJ2-7; unclear D gene. With 4 bases removed from V and 3 bases from J, the gap between germline ends came to 19 bases. Germline CDR1 SQVTM, CDR2 ANQGSEA. The CDR3 sequence is 15 residues long. Here the CDR3 reads CSVVWMAAGLYEQYF. The DNA for the CDR3 is TGCAGCGTTGTTTGGATGGCAGCCGGCCTCTACGAGCAGTACTTC.

The chain links TRBV7-2 to TRBJ2-1; TRBD2 aligns across 7 bases. The CDR3 extends over 16 amino acids. J lost 0 bases, V lost 2 bases, and 4 bases had no gene match. The germline V gene encodes CDR1 SGHTA and CDR2 FQGNSA. The CDR3 reads CASSLSGGSSYNEQFF. Here the CDR3 DNA reads TGTGCCAGCAGCTTATCGGGCGGGAGCTCCTACAATGAGCAGTTCTTC.

Concerning this clone: This sample includes further DNA sequences coding for the same CDR3. The rearrangement joins TRBV20-1 to TRBJ2-7; D not certain. The CDR3 totals 11 residues. CDR1 DFQATT and CDR2 SNEGSKA come from the germline V gene (reference sequence). Trimming removed 5 bases at V and 0 bases at J, with 5 bases between. DNA for the CDR3: TGCAGTGCTCGGACCTCCTACGAGCAGTACTTC. The encoded protein is CSARTSYEQYF.

The chain links TRBV19 to TRBJ2-5; 7 bases fit TRBD1. The end of the DNA fits TRBJ2-7 better, so the J call may be wrong. The CDR3 totals 14 residues. Germline V gene lookup returns CDR1 LNHDA and CDR2 SQIVND (reference sequence). The CDR3 is CASSWETGPYEQYF. CDR3 DNA sequence: TGTGCCAGTAGTTGGGAGACAGGGCCCTACGAGCAGTACTTC.

This sequence joins TRBV18 and TRBJ2-3, with D possibly being TRBD2 (6 bases). Trimming cost V 2 bases and J 1 base, with 10 bases left between them. The germline gives CDR1 KGHSH, CDR2 LQKENI. The length of the CDR3 is 15 residues. CDR3 amino acids: CASSPSGDGTDTQYF. CDR3 nucleotides: TGTGCCAGCTCACCATCGGGGGACGGCACAGATACGCAGTATTTT.

This clone was observed a single time. The chain carries TRBV4-2 and TRBJ2-7; possible D gene TRBD2, 6 bases. The V end was cut by 6 bases, the J end by 5 bases, with 14 bases between. Germline CDR1 LGHNA, CDR2 YNFKEQ. This CDR3 has 13 residues. This CDR3 reads CASRLSPGDEQYF. Here the CDR3 DNA reads TGTGCCAGCAGATTATCCCCGGGGGACGAGCAGTACTTC.

The V and J genes are TRBV5-6 and TRBJ2-7; the match to TRBD2 covers 12 bases. CDR1 SGHDT and CDR2 YYEEEE come from the germline V gene. The junction had 11 bases not matched to a gene; V was cut back by 1 base and J by 6 bases. This CDR3 has 17 amino acids. The CDR3 DNA follows: TGTGCCAGCAGCTTGTACGGACTAGCGGGAAGCGGACGCGAGCAGTACTTC. It is translated as CASSLYGLAGSGREQYF.

The V gene is TRBV29-1, the J gene TRBJ1-1, with 7 bases identical to TRBD1. The CDR3 loop spans 15 amino acids. Trimming removed 0 bases from V and 1 base from J; junction bases left unmatched: 5. Germline loops: CDR1 SQVTM, CDR2 ANQGSEA. The CDR3 reads CSVEDRWDRNTEAFF. The CDR3 bases are TGCAGCGTTGAAGATAGGTGGGACAGGAACACTGAAGCTTTCTTT.

Notes on this clone: Other nucleotide sequences from this sample produce the same CDR3. The chain carries TRBV6-5 and TRBJ1-2, with D maybe TRBD1 (5 bases). Germline loops: CDR1 MNHEY, CDR2 SVGAGI. The CDR3 runs 12 residues. With 2 bases removed from V and 7 bases from J, the gap between germline ends came to 8 bases. The CDR3 nucleotides read TGTGCCAGCAGTTACGTTGGGGGTGGCTACACCTTC. Translated: CASSYVGGGYTF.

The rearrangement links TRBV29-1 to TRBJ1-1, with D perhaps TRBD1 (5 bases). CDR1 and CDR2 (germline): SQVTM, ANQGSEA. This CDR3 has 12 amino acids. Trimming cost V 3 bases and J 1 base, with 6 bases left between them. The CDR3 region is CSVDTGNTEAFF. CDR3 sequence (DNA): TGCAGCGTTGACACAGGGAACACTGAAGCTTTCTTT.

This clone came up a few times. The chain uses TRBV4-3 and TRBJ2-2; D may be TRBD2 (5 bases). With 3 bases removed from V and 3 bases from J, the gap between germline ends came to 8 bases. This CDR3 contains 14 residues. Germline-derived CDR1 and CDR2 are LGHNA and YSLEER. This CDR3 is CASSQQDYTGELFF. DNA of the CDR3: TGCGCCAGCAGCCAGCAGGACTACACCGGGGAGCTGTTTTTT.

The chain recombines TRBV29-1 with TRBJ2-5; D might be TRBD2 (6 bases). The DNA end favors TRBJ2-7, so the J call may be wrong. The length of the CDR3 is 14 residues. Germline assignment: CDR1 SQVTM and CDR2 ANQGSEA. CDR3: CSVGPGDRGYEQYF. In DNA, the CDR3 is TGCAGCGTTGGTCCGGGGGACCGGGGCTACGAGCAGTACTTC.